This T cell receptor beta chain was documented in a study of CD8 T cells in ankylosing spondylitis. General study results and limits: Ankylosing spondylitis blood appeared to carry a characteristic TCR beta motif of fewer than 10 highly homologous variants. CD8+ cells made up the disease-linked clones, which were relatively rare in peripheral blood. Reactive arthritis synovial fluid and blood were previously reported to contain some motif variants. Reportedly, disease-linked clones are significantly enriched in ankylosing spondylitis patients' matched synovial fluid.

V gave up 0 bases and J gave up 3 bases, with 11 bases separating them. This CDR3 has 15 residues. Germline V gene sequence: CDR1 SGHAT, CDR2 FQNNGV. Quantitative barcoded 5'-RACE was used to prepare TCR beta libraries. TCRdb re-analysed the 5' RACE reads in MiXCR, keeping a single row per CDR3 protein. The table includes around 540,000 distinct CDR3 sequences, 12% detected once. In regard to this clonotype: Its specificity is unknown.

Sequencing was carried out using blood, either unsorted or a sorted T cell fraction (not recorded which). The TCR originated in a male donor with ankylosing spondylitis. J is TRBJ1-1 and V is TRBV11-2; D is perhaps TRBD1 (5 bases). CDR3 coding DNA: TGTGCCAGCAGCTTAGATCCCCAGGGTTACACTGAAGCTTTCTTT. This encodes CASSLDPQGYTEAFF.